These T cell receptor beta chains were read from a single sample in a study of blood T cell repertoires in COVID-19. The assay was immunoSEQ multiplex PCR, and TCRdb's table has in-frame clones only and misses some. The repertoire includes around 150,000 clones, 80% to 90% of them detected once, and 3% sits in the top ten. Source material: peripheral blood. These receptors all stem from a woman aged 60 to 75 with active COVID-19. Each CDR3 is given with its conserved first and last residue. The D gene is left open where the match is weak. Clone size appears in some rows only: once, few, many, or a class for an expanded clone.

D gene: TRBD2; V gene: TRBV9; J gene: TRBJ2-2; clone size: NA; CDR3 DNA: TGTGCCAGCAGCGTCCAGCGGGAGCACGGGGAGCTGTTTTTT; CDR3 protein: CASSVQREHGELFF
D gene: NA; V gene: TRBV7-7; J gene: TRBJ2-1; clone size: once; CDR3 DNA: TGTGCTAGCAGCTTAGCCTTTTTCAGGGGCAACAATGAGCAGTTCTTC; CDR3 protein: CASSLAFFRGNNEQFF
D gene: NA; V gene: TRBV5-4; J gene: TRBJ2-3; clone size: NA; CDR3 DNA: TGTGCCAGCAGCTTGACAGACAGCACAGATACGCAGTATTTT; CDR3 protein: CASSLTDSTDTQYF
D gene: NA; V gene: TRBV4-1; J gene: TRBJ2-5; clone size: few; CDR3 DNA: TGCGCCAGCAGCCAAGCTCCGTTAGCGGAGTCGGGAGAGACCCAGTACTTC; CDR3 protein: CASSQAPLAESGETQYF
D gene: NA; V gene: TRBV5-1; J gene: TRBJ2-1; clone size: NA; CDR3 DNA: TGCGCCAGCGGTACAGGAGGGCCCTACAATGAGCAGTTCTTC; CDR3 protein: CASGTGGPYNEQFF
D gene: NA; V gene: TRBV6-5; J gene: TRBJ1-4; clone size: NA; CDR3 DNA: TGTGCCAGCCGCGGGACCCCTGGTGAAAAACTGTTTTTT; CDR3 protein: CASRGTPGEKLFF
D gene: TRBD1; V gene: TRBV6-5; J gene: TRBJ1-2; clone size: NA; CDR3 DNA: TGTGCCAGCAGTCCGACAGGGAGATATGGCTACACCTTC; CDR3 protein: CASSPTGRYGYTF
D gene: NA; V gene: TRBV11-3; J gene: TRBJ2-3; clone size: NA; CDR3 DNA: TGTGCCAGCAGCTTAGGGCGGTGGCGGGCGGGAGATACGCAGTATTTT; CDR3 protein: CASSLGRWRAGDTQYF
D gene: NA; V gene: TRBV11-3; J gene: TRBJ1-1; clone size: NA; CDR3 DNA: TGTGCCAGCAGCTCCAGCCGGGACACTGAAGCTTTCTTT; CDR3 protein: CASSSSRDTEAFF
D gene: NA; V gene: TRBV27; J gene: TRBJ2-1; clone size: NA; CDR3 DNA: TGTGCCAGCAGTATGAGCGGGCCCTACAATGAGCAGTTCTTC; CDR3 protein: CASSMSGPYNEQFF
D gene: NA; V gene: TRBV28; J gene: TRBJ2-3; clone size: NA; CDR3 DNA: TGTGCCACCTCGTTAAGCCCAGATACGCAGTATTTT; CDR3 protein: CATSLSPDTQYF
D gene: TRBD2; V gene: TRBV9; J gene: TRBJ2-5; clone size: NA; CDR3 DNA: TGTGCCAGCAGCGTGGGACTAGCGGGAGTCGGGGAGACCCAGTACTTC; CDR3 protein: CASSVGLAGVGETQYF
D gene: NA; V gene: TRBV5-1; J gene: TRBJ2-7; clone size: NA; CDR3 DNA: TGCGCCAGCAGCTTGGGACAGCTAACCTACGAGCAGTACTTC; CDR3 protein: CASSLGQLTYEQYF
D gene: NA; V gene: TRBV30; J gene: TRBJ2-7; clone size: NA; CDR3 DNA: TGTGCCTCCCGGAAGGCGGCCAGCTCCTACGAGCAGTACTTC; CDR3 protein: CASRKAASSYEQYF
D gene: NA; V gene: TRBV7-2; J gene: TRBJ2-2; clone size: NA; CDR3 DNA: TGTGCCAGCAGCTTAGCCGCGGCGAACACCGGGGAGCTGTTTTTT; CDR3 protein: CASSLAAANTGELFF
D gene: NA; V gene: TRBV5-1; J gene: TRBJ1-1; clone size: NA; CDR3 DNA: TGCGCCAGCAGCTTCGGAACAGGTTTGAACACTGAAGCTTTCTTT; CDR3 protein: CASSFGTGLNTEAFF
D gene: NA; V gene: TRBV5-4; J gene: TRBJ2-7; clone size: NA; CDR3 DNA: TGTGCCAGCAGACTCTCTACTGGTAGCCGACGGGAGCAGTACTTC; CDR3 protein: CASRLSTGSRREQYF
D gene: TRBD1; V gene: TRBV19; J gene: TRBJ2-7; clone size: NA; CDR3 DNA: TGTGCCAGTACCGGGACAGGGGAGACCTACGAGCAGTACTTC; CDR3 protein: CASTGTGETYEQYF
D gene: TRBD2; V gene: TRBV9; J gene: TRBJ2-3; clone size: NA; CDR3 DNA: TGTGCCAGCAGCGTCGACGGCGGGAGGTCAGATACGCAGTATTTT; CDR3 protein: CASSVDGGRSDTQYF
D gene: NA; V gene: TRBV7-3; J gene: TRBJ2-7; clone size: NA; CDR3 DNA: TGTGCCAGCAGCCCCCGGACTTCTTACGAGCAGTACTTC; CDR3 protein: CASSPRTSYEQYF
D gene: TRBD1; V gene: TRBV7-2; J gene: TRBJ1-6; clone size: few; CDR3 DNA: TGTGCCAGCAGATTAAGCTGGGGACAGAGCTATAATTCACCCCTCCACTTT; CDR3 protein: CASRLSWGQSYNSPLHF
D gene: TRBD1; V gene: TRBV15; J gene: TRBJ2-4; clone size: NA; CDR3 DNA: TGTGCCACCAGTGCGGCAGGGGGCGCTTCCAAAAACATTCAGTACTTC; CDR3 protein: CATSAAGGASKNIQYF
D gene: NA; V gene: TRBV4-3; J gene: TRBJ1-4; clone size: NA; CDR3 DNA: TGCGCCAGCAGCCGAGGCCACAACCCTACGACGGCTAATGAAAAACTGTTTTTT; CDR3 protein: CASSRGHNPTTANEKLFF
D gene: NA; V gene: TRBV19; J gene: TRBJ1-1; clone size: NA; CDR3 DNA: TGTGCCAGTAAAAGTGTTCTGGGAGGCAACACTGAAGCTTTCTTT; CDR3 protein: CASKSVLGGNTEAFF
D gene: TRBD1; V gene: TRBV28; J gene: TRBJ2-7; clone size: NA; CDR3 DNA: TGTGCCAGCATCAGGACAGGTTCCTACGAGCAGTACTTC; CDR3 protein: CASIRTGSYEQYF
D gene: NA; V gene: TRBV12-3/TRBV12-4; J gene: TRBJ1-2; clone size: NA; CDR3 DNA: TGTGCCAGCAGTTTCCAGGGTATTGGCTACACCTTC; CDR3 protein: CASSFQGIGYTF
D gene: TRBD1; V gene: TRBV5-6; J gene: TRBJ2-7; clone size: NA; CDR3 DNA: TGTGCCAGCAGCCCGCGCCCCCGGACAGGGCCTAGGGAGTACGAGCAGTACTTC; CDR3 protein: CASSPRPRTGPREYEQYF
D gene: TRBD2; V gene: TRBV27; J gene: TRBJ2-1; clone size: NA; CDR3 DNA: TGTGCCAGCAGGGCTTATAGCGGGGGTCTATGGTACAATGAGCAGTTCTTC; CDR3 protein: CASRAYSGGLWYNEQFF
D gene: TRBD2; V gene: TRBV2; J gene: TRBJ2-3; clone size: NA; CDR3 DNA: TGTGCCAGCAGTGGACAGCGGGATTTATCAGATACGCAGTATTTT; CDR3 protein: CASSGQRDLSDTQYF
D gene: TRBD1; V gene: TRBV7-8; J gene: TRBJ1-2; clone size: NA; CDR3 DNA: TGTGCCAGCAGCTTGGACAGGGAATATGGCTACACCTTC; CDR3 protein: CASSLDREYGYTF
D gene: NA; V gene: TRBV28; J gene: TRBJ2-1; clone size: NA; CDR3 DNA: TGTGCCAGCAGTTTTCTGAGGCAGACTCGATACAATGAGCAGTTCTTC; CDR3 protein: CASSFLRQTRYNEQFF
D gene: NA; V gene: TRBV7-2; J gene: TRBJ1-1; clone size: once; CDR3 DNA: TGTGCCAGCAGCTTAAGGCCCGCCGGGGGAGCTTTCTTT; CDR3 protein: CASSLRPAGGAFF
D gene: TRBD1; V gene: TRBV19; J gene: TRBJ1-1; clone size: NA; CDR3 DNA: TGTGCCAGTAGTATGGGACAGGGGGCGCTTCCCACTGAAGCTTTCTTT; CDR3 protein: CASSMGQGALPTEAFF
D gene: NA; V gene: TRBV9; J gene: TRBJ2-2; clone size: NA; CDR3 DNA: TGTGCCAGCAGCGTATACGGGAGTAACACCGGGGAGCTGTTTTTT; CDR3 protein: CASSVYGSNTGELFF
D gene: NA; V gene: TRBV7-9; J gene: TRBJ1-5; clone size: NA; CDR3 DNA: TGTGCCAGCAGCTCTAACAGCAATCAGCCCCAGCATTTT; CDR3 protein: CASSSNSNQPQHF
D gene: TRBD1; V gene: TRBV6-2/TRBV6-3; J gene: TRBJ2-4; clone size: NA; CDR3 DNA: TGTGCCAGCAGTTACTCGAACGACAGGGTTCACCCAGCCAAAAACATTCAGTACTTC; CDR3 protein: CASSYSNDRVHPAKNIQYF
D gene: TRBD1; V gene: TRBV19; J gene: TRBJ1-2; clone size: NA; CDR3 DNA: TGTGCCAGTAGTCCGTACAGGGGAAGCGGCTACACCTTC; CDR3 protein: CASSPYRGSGYTF
D gene: TRBD2; V gene: TRBV4-1; J gene: TRBJ2-7; clone size: NA; CDR3 DNA: TGCGCCAGCAGCCAAGAGCGGGGGGAGCAGTACTTC; CDR3 protein: CASSQERGEQYF
D gene: NA; V gene: TRBV12-3/TRBV12-4; J gene: TRBJ1-2; clone size: NA; CDR3 DNA: TGTGCCAGCACCCTCTCAGGGGGCTACACCTTC; CDR3 protein: CASTLSGGYTF
D gene: NA; V gene: TRBV28; J gene: TRBJ2-4; clone size: NA; CDR3 DNA: TGTGCCAGCCAAGAACGGGGACTAGCCAAAAACATTCAGTACTTC; CDR3 protein: CASQERGLAKNIQYF
D gene: TRBD1; V gene: TRBV5-4; J gene: TRBJ2-2; clone size: NA; CDR3 DNA: TGTGCCAGCAGCCGGGACAGCGATTCCGGGGAGCTGTTTTTT; CDR3 protein: CASSRDSDSGELFF
D gene: NA; V gene: TRBV5-6; J gene: TRBJ1-2; clone size: NA; CDR3 DNA: TGTGCCAGCAGCTTGCCCGGGGGTTTGGACTATGGCTACACCTTC; CDR3 protein: CASSLPGGLDYGYTF
D gene: TRBD1; V gene: TRBV4-1; J gene: TRBJ1-2; clone size: NA; CDR3 DNA: TGCGCCAGCAGCCAAGAGAAACTGAGACAGGGATATGGCTACACCTTC; CDR3 protein: CASSQEKLRQGYGYTF
D gene: TRBD1; V gene: TRBV11-2; J gene: TRBJ1-1; clone size: NA; CDR3 DNA: TGTGCCAGCAGCTCAAGGACAGGGGTAACTGAAGCTTTCTTT; CDR3 protein: CASSSRTGVTEAFF
D gene: NA; V gene: TRBV5-8; J gene: TRBJ2-7; clone size: NA; CDR3 DNA: TGTGCCAGCAGCTTGGGTATTAGGACTCCTTCCTACGAGCAGTACTTC; CDR3 protein: CASSLGIRTPSYEQYF
D gene: TRBD1; V gene: TRBV5-8; J gene: TRBJ2-3; clone size: NA; CDR3 DNA: TGTGCCAGCAGCTTGGGTGGACAGGGACGGGATACGCAGTATTTT; CDR3 protein: CASSLGGQGRDTQYF
D gene: NA; V gene: TRBV6-5; J gene: TRBJ1-2; clone size: NA; CDR3 DNA: TGTGCCAGCTCTCTTAGGGAGAACTATGGCTACACCTTC; CDR3 protein: CASSLRENYGYTF
D gene: TRBD1; V gene: TRBV6-2/TRBV6-3; J gene: TRBJ1-2; clone size: NA; CDR3 DNA: TGTGCCAGCAGTTACCCGGGACAGGGGCGAACTAACTATGGCTACACCTTC; CDR3 protein: CASSYPGQGRTNYGYTF
D gene: NA; V gene: TRBV10-1; J gene: TRBJ2-5; clone size: NA; CDR3 DNA: TGCGCCAGCAGTGGAGGAATTGGAGAGACCCAGTACTTC; CDR3 protein: CASSGGIGETQYF
D gene: TRBD1; V gene: TRBV11-2; J gene: TRBJ1-1; clone size: NA; CDR3 DNA: TGTGCCAGCAGCAGCGTTCAGGGGGGCACTGAAGCTTTCTTT; CDR3 protein: CASSSVQGGTEAFF
D gene: NA; V gene: TRBV6-2/TRBV6-3; J gene: TRBJ1-5; clone size: NA; CDR3 DNA: TGTGCCAGCAGTTACAGGGGGAATTCCAATCAGCCCCAGCATTTT; CDR3 protein: CASSYRGNSNQPQHF
D gene: TRBD1; V gene: TRBV7-2; J gene: TRBJ1-1; clone size: NA; CDR3 DNA: TGTGCCAGCAGCTTACACAGGGGCCGTGAAGCTTTCTTT; CDR3 protein: CASSLHRGREAFF
D gene: NA; V gene: TRBV5-1; J gene: TRBJ2-5; clone size: NA; CDR3 DNA: TGCGCCAGCAGCTTGGGGGGCGGGACAGTACAAGAGACCCAGTACTTC; CDR3 protein: CASSLGGGTVQETQYF